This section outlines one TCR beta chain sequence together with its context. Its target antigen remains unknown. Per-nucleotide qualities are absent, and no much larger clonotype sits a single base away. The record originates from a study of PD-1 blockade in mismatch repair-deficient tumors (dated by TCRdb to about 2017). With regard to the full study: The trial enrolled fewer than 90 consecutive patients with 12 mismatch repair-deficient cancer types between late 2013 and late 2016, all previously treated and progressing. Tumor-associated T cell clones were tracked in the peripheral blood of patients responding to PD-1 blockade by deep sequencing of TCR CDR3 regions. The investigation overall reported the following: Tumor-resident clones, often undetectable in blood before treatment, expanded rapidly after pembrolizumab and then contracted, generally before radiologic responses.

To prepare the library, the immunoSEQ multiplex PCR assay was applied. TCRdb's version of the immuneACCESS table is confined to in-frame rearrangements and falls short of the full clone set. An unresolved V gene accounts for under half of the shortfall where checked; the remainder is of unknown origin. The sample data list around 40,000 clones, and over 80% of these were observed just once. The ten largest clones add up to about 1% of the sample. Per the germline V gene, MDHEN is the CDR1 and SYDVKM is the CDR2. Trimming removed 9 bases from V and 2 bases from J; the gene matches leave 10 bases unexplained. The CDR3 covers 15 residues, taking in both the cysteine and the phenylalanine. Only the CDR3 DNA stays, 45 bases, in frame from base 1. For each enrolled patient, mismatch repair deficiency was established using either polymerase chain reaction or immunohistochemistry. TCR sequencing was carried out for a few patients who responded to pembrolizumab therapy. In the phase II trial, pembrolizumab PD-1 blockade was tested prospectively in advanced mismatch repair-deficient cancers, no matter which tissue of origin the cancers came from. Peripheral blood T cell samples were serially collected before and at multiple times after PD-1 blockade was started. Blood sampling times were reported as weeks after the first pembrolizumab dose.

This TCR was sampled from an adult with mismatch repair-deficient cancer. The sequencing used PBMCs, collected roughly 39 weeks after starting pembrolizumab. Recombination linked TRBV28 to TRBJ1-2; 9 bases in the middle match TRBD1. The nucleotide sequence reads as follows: TGTGCCAGTCGGACCCAGACAGGGGGAAACTATGGCTACACCTTC. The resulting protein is CASRTQTGGNYGYTF.